Sequencing of this T cell receptor (beta chain) was carried out in a study of blood T cell repertoires in COVID-19 (dated by TCRdb to about 2020). Some background on the complete study: Collaborator samples came from the United States, Italy and Spain and covered acute and convalescent phases of COVID-19. The samples were drawn from the first 160 participants of the ongoing ImmuneRACE study and from some 1,300 subjects provided by 6 global collaborators. Subjects who had been exposed to COVID-19, were actively infected with it, or had recovered from it provided the deeply sampled blood TCRbeta repertoires that made up the dataset. Where available, HLA class I and class II types were taken from metadata supplied by the sample provider and were not determined by assay-based typing. The prospective study material was composed of cDNA or gDNA derived from T cells, B-cell-depleted T cells, or PBMCs. The repertoires were released in a freely available public database meant as a resource for research on the immune response to SARS-CoV-2. The sample metadata nearly always contained a de-identified subject ID, COVID-19 status, age in years and sex. Broad study findings and their caveats: The quantity of clinical and demographic metadata differed by source and by participant and was supplied without curation.

Whole blood was collected in K2EDTA tubes by collaborating institutions according to the institutions' own protocols. For TCRbeta analysis, collaborator samples were shipped as frozen whole blood, as isolated PBMCs, or as DNA extracted from either sample type. Comment on this clone: It lacks a known antigen. Base qualities are not at hand, and no much larger clone is one base apart.

TCRbeta CDR3 regions were amplified from genomic DNA using the immunoSEQ Assay, a bias-controlled multiplex PCR. The study's own analysis went as follows. Within the assay, amplification of reference gene primers was used to estimate how many nucleated cells each sample contained. Sequence reads were collapsed and filtered to measure the absolute abundance of every unique TCRbeta CDR3 rearrangement. Productive Simpson clonality was computed per sample as the square root of Simpson's diversity index over productive rearrangements. TCRdb took this table from immuneACCESS and kept in-frame rearrangements with V and J called. Such tables lack part of the clones; where checked against another copy, unresolved V genes explain under half of the gap, and the rest is unexplained. V and J calls plus clone size are reproduced from that table; the DNA served to infer D and trimming. For this sample there are 650,000 to 800,000 clones; 90% appear just once. Together, the top ten hold about 0.26% of the sample.

Sequencing was done on a sample of peripheral blood. The receptor's source is a woman aged 18-30 years with acute or convalescent COVID-19.

CDR3 loop: CASSLSVIAGAPYEQYF. The sequenced DNA is TGTGCCAGCAGCTTAAGTGTGATAGCGGGCGCCCCTTACGAGCAGTACTTC. This chain joins TRBV7-2 to TRBJ2-7; 7 bases in between match TRBD2. Its CDR3 holds 17 amino acids, cysteine through phenylalanine. Kept here is only the CDR3 DNA, which spans 51 bases and is read in frame from base 1. Reading the germline V gene gives CDR1 SGHTA and CDR2 FQGNSA. Relative to germline, V is missing 2 bases and J is missing 4 bases, with 14 bases of the junction outside any gene match.